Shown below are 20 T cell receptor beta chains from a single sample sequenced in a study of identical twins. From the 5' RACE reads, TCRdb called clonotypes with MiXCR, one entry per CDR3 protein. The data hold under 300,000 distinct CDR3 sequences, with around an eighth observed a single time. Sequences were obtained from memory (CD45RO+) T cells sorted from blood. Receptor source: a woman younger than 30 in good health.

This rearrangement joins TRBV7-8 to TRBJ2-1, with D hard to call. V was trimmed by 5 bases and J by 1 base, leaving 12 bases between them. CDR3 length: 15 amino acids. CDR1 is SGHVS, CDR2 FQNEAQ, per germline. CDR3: CASSGTGRSYNEQFF. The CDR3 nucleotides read TGTGCCAGCAGCGGAACCGGCAGGTCCTACAATGAGCAGTTCTTC.

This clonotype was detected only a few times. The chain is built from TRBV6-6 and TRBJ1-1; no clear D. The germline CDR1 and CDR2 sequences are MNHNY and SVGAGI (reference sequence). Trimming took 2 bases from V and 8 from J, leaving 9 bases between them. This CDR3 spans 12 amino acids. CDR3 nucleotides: TGTGCCAGCAGTTACCTTTATGGGGAAGCTTTCTTT. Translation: CASSYLYGEAFF.

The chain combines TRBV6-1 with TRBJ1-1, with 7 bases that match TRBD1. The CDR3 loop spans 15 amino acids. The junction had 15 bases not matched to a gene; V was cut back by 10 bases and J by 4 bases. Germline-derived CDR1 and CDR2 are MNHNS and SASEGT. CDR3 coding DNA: TGTGCCACCATCCTACAGGGGATGGGCATCACTGAAGCTTTCTTT. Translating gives CATILQGMGITEAFF.

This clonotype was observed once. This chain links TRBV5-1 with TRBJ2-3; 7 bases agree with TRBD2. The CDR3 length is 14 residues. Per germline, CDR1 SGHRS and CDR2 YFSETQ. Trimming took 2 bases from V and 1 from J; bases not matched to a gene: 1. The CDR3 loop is CASSFLAGTDTQYF. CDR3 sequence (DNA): TGCGCCAGCAGCTTTCTAGCGGGCACAGATACGCAGTATTTT.

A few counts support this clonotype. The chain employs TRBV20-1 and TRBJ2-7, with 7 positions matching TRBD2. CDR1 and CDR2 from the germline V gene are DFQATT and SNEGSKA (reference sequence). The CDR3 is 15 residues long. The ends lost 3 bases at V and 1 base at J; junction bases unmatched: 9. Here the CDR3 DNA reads TGCAGTGCTAGCGGGGGGATGAGTTTTTCCTACGAGCAGTACTTC. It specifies CSASGGMSFSYEQYF.

The DNA for the CDR3 is TGTGCCAGCAGCCAAAACAGGAATTCACCCCTCCACTTT. Encoded protein: CASSQNRNSPLHF. The V call is TRBV4-2, the J call TRBJ1-6, with D perhaps matching TRBD1 (5 bases). The germline V gene has CDR1 LGHNA and CDR2 YNFKEQ. The CDR3 runs to 13 residues. Between the trimmed V and J ends, which lost 2 bases and 7 bases, there was a span of 6 bases.

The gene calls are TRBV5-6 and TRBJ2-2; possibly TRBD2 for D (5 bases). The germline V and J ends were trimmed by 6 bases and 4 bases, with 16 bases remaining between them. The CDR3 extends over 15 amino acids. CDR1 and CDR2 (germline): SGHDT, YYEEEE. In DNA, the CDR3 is TGTGCCAGCACCGGCCCCTCTCGGGGCACCGGGGAGCTGTTTTTT. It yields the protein CASTGPSRGTGELFF.

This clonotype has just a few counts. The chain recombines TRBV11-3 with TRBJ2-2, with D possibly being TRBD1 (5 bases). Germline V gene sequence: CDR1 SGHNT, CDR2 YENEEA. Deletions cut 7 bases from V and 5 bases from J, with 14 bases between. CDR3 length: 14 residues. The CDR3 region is CASTRTQSTGELFF. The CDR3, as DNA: TGTGCCAGCACTAGGACACAATCAACCGGGGAGCTGTTTTTT.

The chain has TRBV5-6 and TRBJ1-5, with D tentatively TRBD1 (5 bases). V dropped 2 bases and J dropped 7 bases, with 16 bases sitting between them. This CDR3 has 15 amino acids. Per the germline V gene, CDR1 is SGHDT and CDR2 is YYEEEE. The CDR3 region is CASSLTLEPGQPQHF. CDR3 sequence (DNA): TGTGCCAGCAGCTTAACGCTGGAGCCAGGGCAGCCCCAGCATTTT.

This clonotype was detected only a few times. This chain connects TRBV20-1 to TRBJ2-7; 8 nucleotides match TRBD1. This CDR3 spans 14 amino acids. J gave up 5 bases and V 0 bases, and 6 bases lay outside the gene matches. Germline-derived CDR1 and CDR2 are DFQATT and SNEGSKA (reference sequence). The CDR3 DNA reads TGCAGTGCTAGAGAGCCCAGGGGGCGGAACGAGCAGTACTTC. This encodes CSAREPRGRNEQYF.

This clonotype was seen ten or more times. The CDR3 here is CASSQDVGGFGYTF. The CDR3 DNA is TGTGCCAGCAGCCAAGATGTAGGAGGGTTTGGCTACACCTTC. The chain is built from TRBV4-2 and TRBJ1-2; D is unclear. The CDR3 consists of 14 residues. Trimming shortened V by 0 bases and J by 7 bases, and 12 bases separated the two germline ends. CDR1 and CDR2 from the germline V gene are LGHNA and YNFKEQ.

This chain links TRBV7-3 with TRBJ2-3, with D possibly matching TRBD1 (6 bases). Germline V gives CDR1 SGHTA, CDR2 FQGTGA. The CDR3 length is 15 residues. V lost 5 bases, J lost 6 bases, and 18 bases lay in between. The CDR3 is CASSHRKGDEDTQYF. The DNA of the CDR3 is TGTGCCAGCAGCCACCGGAAGGGGGATGAGGATACGCAGTATTTT.

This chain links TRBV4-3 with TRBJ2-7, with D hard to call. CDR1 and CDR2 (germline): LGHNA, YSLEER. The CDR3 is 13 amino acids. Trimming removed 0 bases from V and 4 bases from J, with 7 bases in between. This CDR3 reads CASSQDRWYEQYF. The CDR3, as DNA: TGCGCCAGCAGCCAAGATCGGTGGTACGAGCAGTACTTC.

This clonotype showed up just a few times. The DNA of the CDR3 is TGCAGTACGGCCGGCCCGTCGGGAAGAGAGACCCAGTACTTC. Protein sequence: CSTAGPSGRETQYF. The rearrangement uses TRBV29-1 and TRBJ2-5, with D tentatively TRBD2 (5 bases). Germline assignment: CDR1 SQVTM and CDR2 ANQGSEA. The CDR3 runs 14 residues.

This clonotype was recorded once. The CDR3 DNA reads as TGCAGTGCTAGAGATCGGCGGGGAGGGGAGATGGGGCAGTATTTT. Amino acid sequence: CSARDRRGGEMGQYF. The chain recombines TRBV20-1 with TRBJ2-3; 7 bases agree with TRBD2. The CDR3 runs 15 residues. The V gene end was trimmed by 0 bases and the J gene end by 11 bases; junction bases not matched to a gene: 14. Germline CDR1 reads DFQATT; CDR2 reads SNEGSKA (reference sequence).

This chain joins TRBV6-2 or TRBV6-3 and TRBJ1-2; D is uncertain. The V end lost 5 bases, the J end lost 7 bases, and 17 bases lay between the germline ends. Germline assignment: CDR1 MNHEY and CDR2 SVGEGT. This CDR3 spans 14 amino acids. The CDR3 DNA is TGTGCCAGCAGTCCAAGGACGGTTTCCCGTGGCTACACCTTC. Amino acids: CASSPRTVSRGYTF.

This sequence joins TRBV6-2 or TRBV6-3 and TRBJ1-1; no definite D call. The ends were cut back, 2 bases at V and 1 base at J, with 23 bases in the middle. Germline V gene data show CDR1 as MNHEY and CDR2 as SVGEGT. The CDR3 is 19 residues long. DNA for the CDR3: TGTGCCAGCAGTTACCAACGACAAACCTACCGGGCTCAGAACACTGAAGCTTTCTTT. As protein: CASSYQRQTYRAQNTEAFF.

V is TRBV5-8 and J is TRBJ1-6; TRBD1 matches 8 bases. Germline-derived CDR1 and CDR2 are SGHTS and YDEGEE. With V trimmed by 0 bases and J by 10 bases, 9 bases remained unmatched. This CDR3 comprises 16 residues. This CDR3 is CASSLEGQGAWSPLHF. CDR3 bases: TGTGCCAGCAGCTTGGAAGGTCAGGGGGCCTGGTCACCCCTCCACTTT.

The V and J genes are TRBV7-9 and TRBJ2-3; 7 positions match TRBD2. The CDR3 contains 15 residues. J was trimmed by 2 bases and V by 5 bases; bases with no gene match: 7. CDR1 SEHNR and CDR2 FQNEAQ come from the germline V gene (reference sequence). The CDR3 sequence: CASSKRGETTDTQYF. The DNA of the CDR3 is TGTGCCAGCAGCAAGCGGGGCGAAACCACAGATACGCAGTATTTT.

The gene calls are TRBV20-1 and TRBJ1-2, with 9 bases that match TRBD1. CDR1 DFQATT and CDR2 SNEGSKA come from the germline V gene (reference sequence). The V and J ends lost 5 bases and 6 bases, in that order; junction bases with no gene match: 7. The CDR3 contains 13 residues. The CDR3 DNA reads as TGCAGTGCTTCCTCGGACAGGGGTGATGGCTACACCTTC. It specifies CSASSDRGDGYTF.